This TCR beta chain was profiled in a study of blood T cell repertoires in COVID-19. Study-wide context: Samples came from the United States, Italy and Spain, spanning acute and convalescent COVID-19. Sources were T cells, B-cell-depleted T cells, or PBMCs; the material itself was cDNA or gDNA.

In the authors' workflow: Amplification of reference gene primers provided the estimated nucleated cell counts. Repertoires were generated with immunoSEQ multiplex PCR, while TCRdb's copy carries only in-frame clones and drops some. V and J calls and clone size are given by that table; D and trimming were obtained from the DNA. The sample has 100,000 to 150,000 clones; roughly 90% are singletons. Losses at the gene ends were 5 bases for V and 4 bases for J; bases not matched to a gene: 4. CDR3 length: 15 amino acids. The germline gives CDR1 LNHNV, CDR2 YYDKDF (reference sequence). The source material was peripheral blood. This receptor was obtained from a man aged 50 to 59 with acute or convalescent COVID-19. The chain has TRBV15 and TRBJ2-3; TRBD2 aligns across 12 bases. Written as DNA, the CDR3 is TGTGCCACCAGCGATAGACTAGCGGGAGCAGATACGCAGTATTTT. Its protein product is CATSDRLAGADTQYF.